This T cell receptor (beta chain) appears in the sequencing data of a study of blood T cell repertoires in COVID-19. Background on the study: The United States, Italy and Spain were the sources of the acute and convalescent COVID-19 samples. T cells, B-cell-depleted T cells, or PBMCs provided the cDNA or gDNA that served as material.

Trimming cost V 6 bases and J 6 bases; bases outside gene matches: 8. The germline V gene encodes CDR1 MDHEN and CDR2 SYDVKM. The CDR3 has 16 residues. Under the authors' procedure: Amplification of reference gene primers provided the estimated nucleated cell counts. The assay was immunoSEQ multiplex PCR, and TCRdb's table has in-frame clones only and misses some. V and J calls plus clone size are reproduced from that table; the DNA served to infer D and trimming. The sample yields roughly 300,000 clones, roughly four fifths seen once. J is TRBJ2-1 and V is TRBV28; 13 bases map to TRBD2. The clonotype originates from a woman between 45 and 60 years old who had recovered from COVID-19. The sample was peripheral blood. The DNA of the CDR3 is TGTGCCAGCAGCATGGCACTAGCGGGAGGGAGCAATGAGCAGTTCTTC. Residues: CASSMALAGGSNEQFF.